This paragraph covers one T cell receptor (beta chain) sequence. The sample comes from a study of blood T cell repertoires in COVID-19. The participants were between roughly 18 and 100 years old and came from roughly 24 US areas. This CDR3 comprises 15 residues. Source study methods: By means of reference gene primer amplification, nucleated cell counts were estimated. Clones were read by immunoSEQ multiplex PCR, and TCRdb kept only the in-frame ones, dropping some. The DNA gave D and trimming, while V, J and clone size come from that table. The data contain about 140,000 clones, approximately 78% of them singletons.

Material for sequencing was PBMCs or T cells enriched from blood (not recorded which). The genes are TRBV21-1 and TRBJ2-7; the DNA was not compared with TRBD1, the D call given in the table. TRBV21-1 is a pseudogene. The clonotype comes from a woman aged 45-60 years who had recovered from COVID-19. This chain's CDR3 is CASSNNQGAVMAQYV. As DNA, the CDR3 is TGTGCCAGCAGCAATAATCAGGGGGCGGTGATGGCACAGTACGTC.